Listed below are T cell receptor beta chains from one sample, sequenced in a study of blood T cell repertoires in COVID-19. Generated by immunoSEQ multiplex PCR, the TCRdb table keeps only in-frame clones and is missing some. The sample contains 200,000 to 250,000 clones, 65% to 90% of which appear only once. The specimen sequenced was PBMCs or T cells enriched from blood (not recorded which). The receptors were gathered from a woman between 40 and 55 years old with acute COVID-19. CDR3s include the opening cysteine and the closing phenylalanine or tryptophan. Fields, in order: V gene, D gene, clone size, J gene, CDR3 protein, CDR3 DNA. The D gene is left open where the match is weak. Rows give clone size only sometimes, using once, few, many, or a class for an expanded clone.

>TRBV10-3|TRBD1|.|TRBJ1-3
CAIRGLGQGSGGSGNTIYF
TGTGCCATCAGGGGCCTTGGACAGGGCTCCGGGGGCTCTGGAAACACCATATATTTT
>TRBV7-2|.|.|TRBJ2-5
CASSSPTGGKHQETQYF
TGTGCCAGCAGCTCCCCGACTGGCGGGAAGCACCAAGAGACCCAGTACTTC
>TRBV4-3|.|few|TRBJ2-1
CASSQGRYGSYNEQFF
TGCGCCAGCAGCCAAGGGAGATACGGGAGCTACAATGAGCAGTTCTTC
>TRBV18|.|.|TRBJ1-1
CASSPSSRRNTEAFF
TGTGCCAGCTCACCATCTTCGAGGAGGAACACTGAAGCTTTCTTT
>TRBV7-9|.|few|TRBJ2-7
CASSPATRSSYEQYF
TGTGCCAGCAGCCCAGCGACTAGGAGCTCCTACGAGCAGTACTTC
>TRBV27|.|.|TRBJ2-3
CASSPSTDTQYF
TGTGCCAGCAGTCCTTCGACAGATACGCAGTATTTT
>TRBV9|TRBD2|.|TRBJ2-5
CASSVEDSGRETQYF
TGTGCCAGCAGCGTAGAAGACTCCGGGAGGGAGACCCAGTACTTC
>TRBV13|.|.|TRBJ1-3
CASSLRGASSGNTIYF
TGTGCCAGCAGCTTAAGGGGCGCGAGCTCTGGAAACACCATATATTTT
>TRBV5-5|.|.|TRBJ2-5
CASSLREETQYF
TGTGCCAGCAGCTTACGCGAAGAGACCCAGTACTTC
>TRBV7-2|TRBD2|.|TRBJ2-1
CASRSPSGMGNEQFF
TGTGCCAGCAGATCACCTAGCGGGATGGGAAATGAGCAGTTCTTC
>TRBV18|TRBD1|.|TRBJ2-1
CASSGQGEQFF
TGTGCCAGCTCGGGACAGGGGGAGCAGTTCTTC
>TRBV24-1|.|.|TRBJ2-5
CATSDPGHTSQTQYF
TGTGCCACCAGTGATCCGGGACACACAAGCCAGACCCAGTACTTC
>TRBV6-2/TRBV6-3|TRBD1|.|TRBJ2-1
CASSPNRQGAEEQFF
TGTGCCAGCAGCCCGAATCGACAGGGGGCCGAGGAGCAGTTCTTC
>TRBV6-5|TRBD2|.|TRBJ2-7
CASSYVLAESSYEQYF
TGTGCCAGCAGTTATGTTCTAGCGGAGAGCTCCTACGAGCAGTACTTC
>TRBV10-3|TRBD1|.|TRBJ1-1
CAISEEGATTEAFF
TGTGCCATCAGTGAGGAGGGGGCGACGACTGAAGCTTTCTTT
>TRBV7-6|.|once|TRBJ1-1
CASSSGLRNTEAFF
TGTGCCAGCAGCAGCGGACTCCGGAACACTGAAGCTTTCTTT
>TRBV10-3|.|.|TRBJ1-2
CAINLSGDYGYTF
TGTGCCATCAATCTCTCAGGGGACTATGGCTACACCTTC